This entry is about one TCR beta chain. J gave up 3 bases and V 4 bases, and 12 bases lay outside the gene matches. The length of the CDR3 is 16 residues. The germline CDR1 and CDR2 sequences are LGHNA and YSLEER. The data are from a study of T cell changes during pregnancy in multiple sclerosis. Assay: immunoSEQ multiplex PCR; the TCRdb copy retains only in-frame clones and omits some. The table includes 85,000 to 90,000 clones, around 93% detected once. This chain links TRBV4-3 with TRBJ2-7; TRBD1 aligns across 7 bases. The sample consisted of peripheral blood, taken in the first trimester of pregnancy. This clonotype was sampled from a female donor in good health, enrolled as a control in a pregnancy study. CDR3 region: CASSLQPGQNIYEQYF. CDR3 sequence (DNA): TGCGCCAGCAGCCTGCAACCGGGACAGAATATCTACGAGCAGTACTTC.